This TCR beta chain comes out of a study of T cell clonality in common variable immunodeficiency. Profiling relied on immunoSEQ multiplex PCR, and the TCRdb table lists in-frame clones only, not all of them. The sample contains around 33,000 clones, none of them singletons. Study results and caveats: CVID patient heterogeneity limited repertoire-clinical complication correlations. Common variable immunodeficiency TCR beta sequences reportedly had fewer deletions and N-nucleotide insertions. The cause of increased CVID clonality remains unclear without subpopulation sequencing.

This clone was counted many times. Antigen unknown. The CDR3 end falls 3 residues outside the read, so it is completed with the germline J gene. V was clipped by 1 base and J by 9 bases; unmatched bases: 8. The CDR3 spans 14 residues. CDR1 DFQATT and CDR2 SNEGSKA come from the germline V gene (reference sequence). The CVID group had fewer than 19 females and 30 or so males, mean age approximately 40. Blood samples were heparinized, about 4.5 to 8 ml per donor. J is TRBJ2-1 and V is TRBV20-1; TRBD2 matches 8 bases. Sequencing input: peripheral blood mononuclear cells. The TCR comes from a human donor with common variable immunodeficiency. The CDR3 loop reads CSARVAGGGGEQFF. CDR3 DNA, as far as it was read: TGCAGTGCTAGAGTGGCGGGGGGAGGGGGTGAG.